This TCR beta chain is from a study of vaccination and CD4 T cells after COVID-19. Study-wide background: Subjects got two shots of BNT162b2 or mRNA-1273 vaccine. Overlapping spike peptides served as the stimulus for the cells. These peptides came from SARS-CoV-2 and from the common cold coronaviruses HCoV-NL63, HCoV-OC43 and HCoV-229E.

Treatment of the sample: approximately 10-day PBMC culture with coronavirus spike peptide pools or control peptides (ViraFEST assay). About this clonotype: The target antigen is unknown.

J gave up 2 bases and V 1 base, and 0 bases lay outside the gene matches. Germline assignment: CDR1 SNHLY and CDR2 FYNNEI. The CDR3 extends over 15 amino acids. Whole-study results and caveats: Median reactive clonotypes, those recognizing SARS-CoV-2, rose from approximately 23 to 38, not significantly.

With the Oncomine TCR Beta short-read assay, DNA from cultured CD4+ T cells was sequenced. It was cultured CD4+ T cells from which genomic DNA was extracted. TCRdb redid the calling of the PCR reads with MiXCR, one entry per CDR3 protein. The data hold 23,000 or so distinct CDR3 sequences, with 67% observed a single time. The specimen comprised CD4+ T cells from blood, cultured in vitro, sampled after SARS-CoV-2 vaccination. This chain links TRBV2 with TRBJ2-5; 11 positions agree with TRBD2. This clonotype was obtained from a human donor who received a COVID-19 vaccine. In nucleotides, the CDR3 is TGTGCCAGCAGTGAAGTAGCGGGGGGGCAAGAGACCCAGTACTTC. This translates into CASSEVAGGQETQYF.